This T cell receptor beta chain was sequenced during a study of T cells generated in artificial thymic organoids. General study points: TCR diversity of organoid-derived CD8 single positive cells matched thymic and naive blood cells.

TCRalpha and TCRbeta libraries were amplified separately by semi-nested PCR with TRAC or TRBC reverse primers. TCRdb called the 5' RACE reads again in MiXCR, with one record for every CDR3 protein. The sample contains 7,500 to 9,000 distinct CDR3 sequences, under 30% of which appear only once. This clonotype counts as medium-sized (0.01 to 0.1%). As yet, its antigen is unknown. V was shortened by 5 bases and J by 5 bases, with 21 bases between the two germline ends. CDR1 is MDHEN, CDR2 SYDVKM, per germline. This CDR3 spans 17 amino acids. Artificial thymic organoids aggregated human hematopoietic stem and progenitor cells with human DLL1-expressing MS5 murine stromal cells. FACS-sorted CD34+CD3- hematopoietic stem and progenitor cells, with residual T cells removed, seeded the organoids. Organoids were cultured serum-free with B27, FLT3L, IL-7 and ascorbic acid. Organoid and thymic CD3+TCRαβ+CD8 single positive cells were FACS sorted.

Sequencing was done on a sample of naive CD8+ T cells grown in artificial thymic organoids from cord blood stem and progenitor cells. Sample subset: CD3+TCRalphabeta+CD8SP T cells; for blood, CD45RO-CCR7+ naive CD8+ T cells. The TCR comes from a human donor who gave cord blood stem cells for thymic organoid culture, a cardiac surgery patient who gave postnatal thymus, or a blood donor (not recorded which). This chain connects TRBV28 to TRBJ1-4; weak D call: TRBD1 (5 bases). Here the CDR3 DNA reads TGTGCCAGCAGTCTCCCCAACCTCAGGGAGGGCAATGAAAAACTGTTTTTT. This codes for CASSLPNLREGNEKLFF. Full variable domain (rest looked up from reference TRBV28 and TRBJ1-4): DVKVTQSSRYLVKRTGEKVFLECVQDMDHENMFWYRQDPGLGLRLIYFSYDVKMKEKGDIPEGYSVSREKKERFSLILESASTNQTSMYLCASSLPNLREGNEKLFFGSGTQLSVL.